These 28 T cell receptor beta chains came from one sample sequenced in a study of cytomegalovirus exposure and HLA in healthy donors. Produced via immunoSEQ multiplex PCR; TCRdb's table is partial and in-frame only. The data hold approximately 150,000 clones, with roughly 89% observed a single time. The sequenced sample was PBMCs. Receptors originate from a young woman in good health and CMV-seropositive.

The chain employs TRBV10-1 and TRBJ1-1; 8 positions match TRBD1. Germline values: CDR1 WNHNN, CDR2 SYGVQD (reference sequence). This CDR3 contains 17 residues. Trimming at V came to 3 bases and at J to 5 bases, leaving 14 bases not matched to a gene. The CDR3 region is CASSDSTATRGRTEAFF. The CDR3 coding sequence is TGCGCCAGCAGTGACTCCACCGCGACCAGGGGGCGAACTGAAGCTTTCTTT.

V is TRBV5-8 and J is TRBJ1-4; the D is unclear. CDR3 length equals 16 residues. The V gene's germline CDR1 is SGHTS and CDR2 YDEGEE. The V and J ends lost 0 bases and 4 bases respectively, with 13 bases between them. Here the CDR3 DNA reads TGTGCCAGCAGCTTGGGAGTAGAAGCCCTTAATGAAAAACTGTTTTTT. Its translation is CASSLGVEALNEKLFF.

The V call is TRBV28, the J call TRBJ1-5; no definite D call. The V gene lost 2 bases and the J gene lost 4 bases, with 9 bases spanning the gap. The CDR3 contains 14 residues. Germline lookup yields CDR1 MDHEN and CDR2 SYDVKM. The CDR3 is CASSLGAGNQPQHF. The CDR3 nucleotides are TGTGCCAGCAGTTTAGGTGCCGGGAATCAGCCCCAGCATTTT.

The CDR3 protein is CASSEFLAGRSSYEQYF. The CDR3 DNA reads as TGTGCCAGCAGTGAATTTTTGGCGGGACGGAGCTCCTACGAGCAGTACTTC. The gene calls are TRBV6-1 and TRBJ2-7, with a possible D match to TRBD2 (6 bases). Germline V lookup: CDR1 MNHNS, CDR2 SASEGT. Trimming took 2 bases from V and 0 from J, leaving 17 bases between them. The CDR3 is made up of 17 amino acids.

This clone was found once. J is TRBJ2-7 and V is TRBV11-3; TRBD1 aligns across 7 bases. Germline lookup yields CDR1 SGHNT and CDR2 YENEEA. Trimming cost V 5 bases and J 3 bases; bases outside gene matches: 19. This CDR3 is 18 amino acids long. CDR3 sequence reads: CASSPQGVGAASNYEQYF. The CDR3 DNA follows: TGTGCCAGCAGCCCCCAGGGGGTCGGGGCAGCCTCTAACTACGAGCAGTACTTC.

J is TRBJ2-6 and V is TRBV6-6, with D maybe TRBD2 (7 bases). The V end lost 7 bases, the J end lost 8 bases, and 18 bases lay between the germline ends. CDR1 and CDR2 from the germline V gene are MNHNY and SVGAGI (reference sequence). The CDR3 consists of 15 residues. The CDR3 is CASNREPGGSNVLTF. The CDR3 DNA is TGTGCCAGCAACAGGGAGCCGGGGGGCTCCAACGTCCTGACTTTC.

A single count supports this clone. V and J are TRBV30 and TRBJ1-1; D may be TRBD1 (6 bases). This CDR3 comprises 11 residues. Germline V CDR1 and CDR2: GTSNPN, SVGIG (reference sequence). V was clipped by 0 bases and J by 8 bases, with 7 bases between them. CDR3 DNA: TGTGCCTGGAGTGTAACAGGGGAAGCTTTCTTT. The encoded protein is CAWSVTGEAFF.

The rearrangement uses TRBV6-5 and TRBJ2-1, with 7 bases aligning to TRBD1. The CDR3 contains 12 residues. Per germline, CDR1 MNHEY and CDR2 SVGAGI. Losses at the gene ends were 5 bases for V and 5 bases for J; bases not matched to a gene: 0. DNA for the CDR3: TGTGCCAGCAGTGGACAGGACAATGAGCAGTTCTTC. This gives the protein CASSGQDNEQFF.

The chain has TRBV30 and TRBJ1-2; D gene unclear. Germline CDR1 GTSNPN, CDR2 SVGIG (reference sequence). This CDR3 contains 14 residues. The V gene lost 3 bases and the J gene lost 1 base, with 12 bases spanning the gap. CDR3 amino acids: CAWSGGGNNYGYTF. Written as DNA, the CDR3 is TGTGCCTGGAGCGGCGGAGGGAATAACTATGGCTACACCTTC.

The chain carries TRBV30 and TRBJ2-5, with D tentatively TRBD1 (8 bases). With 4 bases removed from V and 4 bases from J, the gap between germline ends came to 13 bases. In germline, CDR1 is GTSNPN, CDR2 SVGIG (reference sequence). The CDR3 is 13 residues long. This CDR3 reads CAWKDREGETQYF. As DNA, the CDR3 is TGTGCCTGGAAGGACAGGGAGGGAGAGACCCAGTACTTC.

The CDR3 is CASTDPGDYGYTF. The CDR3 DNA reads TGTGCCAGCACCGATCCGGGGGACTATGGCTACACCTTC. This chain connects TRBV28 to TRBJ1-2, with D possibly TRBD1 on 5 matching bases. V lost 7 bases to trimming and J lost 3 bases, with 12 bases between them. Germline V lookup: CDR1 MDHEN, CDR2 SYDVKM. The CDR3 contains 13 residues.

This sequence joins TRBV4-3 and TRBJ2-1; D is unresolved. Germline V lookup: CDR1 LGHNA, CDR2 YSLEER. The CDR3 has 15 amino acids. The V and J ends lost 0 bases and 6 bases respectively, with 12 bases between them. The CDR3, as DNA: TGCGCCAGCAGCCAAGAGTCCCATGGTAGCAATGAGCAGTTCTTC. Translation: CASSQESHGSNEQFF.

This chain joins TRBV27 and TRBJ2-1, with D uncertain. CDR3 size: 13 residues. The V and J ends lost 5 bases and 7 bases respectively, with 12 bases between them. Germline V gene data show CDR1 as MNHEY and CDR2 as SMNVEV (reference sequence). The CDR3 nucleotides read TGTGCCAGCAGTCCAACTGAAGTGAATGAGCAGTTCTTC. Protein: CASSPTEVNEQFF.

This sequence joins TRBV27 and TRBJ1-1, with 9 bases lining up with TRBD1. Germline CDR1 is MNHEY and CDR2 is SMNVEV (reference sequence). V was clipped by 4 bases and J by 3 bases; unmatched bases: 3. There are 14 residues in the CDR3. The CDR3 coding sequence is TGTGCCAGCAGTTACGGGACAGGGTACACTGAAGCTTTCTTT. Translating it yields CASSYGTGYTEAFF.

The V call is TRBV9, the J call TRBJ2-2; D perhaps matches TRBD1 (5 bases). Trimming removed 2 bases from V and 4 bases from J, with 12 bases in between. Germline-derived CDR1 and CDR2 are SGDLS and YYNGEE. The CDR3 has 15 residues. Here the CDR3 reads CASSVLTDSTGELFF. CDR3 in DNA: TGTGCCAGCAGCGTTTTGACAGATTCCACCGGGGAGCTGTTTTTT.

The genes are TRBV5-1 and TRBJ2-1; D remains ambiguous. The V and J ends lost 5 bases and 4 bases respectively, with 10 bases between them. The CDR3 length is 13 residues. Germline V gene sequence: CDR1 SGHRS, CDR2 YFSETQ. The CDR3 region is CASSDKRYNEQFF. The CDR3 nucleotides read TGCGCCAGCAGTGACAAGAGATACAATGAGCAGTTCTTC.

The gene calls are TRBV7-2 and TRBJ2-7; D ambiguous. Trimming took 1 base from V and 2 from J, leaving 9 bases between them. CDR1 and CDR2 (germline): SGHTA, FQGNSA. This CDR3 region has 14 residues. The CDR3: CASSLGAIAYEQYF. The CDR3 DNA reads TGTGCCAGCAGCTTAGGAGCGATCGCCTACGAGCAGTACTTC.

The CDR3 protein is CASSPTDWDNNEQFF. CDR3 nucleotide sequence: TGTGCCAGTAGTCCGACGGACTGGGACAACAATGAGCAGTTCTTC. The gene calls are TRBV19 and TRBJ2-1, with D perhaps TRBD1 (6 bases). Per the germline V gene, CDR1 is LNHDA and CDR2 is SQIVND (reference sequence). This CDR3 is built from 15 residues. V lost 5 bases and J 5 bases, leaving 16 bases between the germline ends.

The rearrangement links TRBV6-5 to TRBJ1-2, with a weak D call TRBD1 (6 bases). The CDR3 contains 12 residues. Germline V gene data show CDR1 as MNHEY and CDR2 as SVGAGI. The germline V and J ends were trimmed by 4 bases and 13 bases, with 16 bases remaining between them. CDR3 residues: CASSLLGHLLTF. The CDR3 DNA follows: TGTGCCAGCAGTTTATTGGGACATCTCCTCACCTTC.

The chain carries TRBV5-8 and TRBJ2-7; possibly TRBD2 for D (6 bases). V was cut by 2 bases and J by 7 bases, with 7 bases left in between. The CDR3 covers 11 residues. Germline CDR1 SGHTS, CDR2 YDEGEE. CDR3 loop: CASSFGGEQYF. The CDR3, as DNA: TGTGCCAGCAGCTTTGGGGGGGAGCAGTACTTC.

In DNA form, the CDR3 reads TGTGCCAGCAGCAAATCGACTTGGCCGAGCACAGATACGCAGTATTTT. Translation gives CASSKSTWPSTDTQYF. The chain has TRBV21-1 and TRBJ2-3; the table's D call TRBD2 went unverified against the DNA. TRBV21-1 is a pseudogene locus. The CDR3 contains 16 residues.

For this clone: Other DNA sequences in the same sample also yield this CDR3. This chain joins TRBV29-1 and TRBJ2-7; 9 positions match TRBD1. Germline trimming cut 1 base from V and 0 bases from J; bases unmatched to any gene: 13. Germline assignment: CDR1 SQVTM and CDR2 ANQGSEA. The CDR3 extends over 18 amino acids. CDR3 residues: CSVEVPPDRGRGSYEQYF. CDR3 nucleotides: TGCAGCGTTGAAGTCCCCCCGGACAGGGGAAGAGGCTCCTACGAGCAGTACTTC.

This clone was recorded once. This chain's CDR3 is CASSLKGEYEQYF. In nucleotides, the CDR3 is TGTGCCAGCAGCTTGAAAGGGGAATACGAGCAGTACTTC. The chain links TRBV5-4 to TRBJ2-7; D is perhaps TRBD1 (5 bases). V was cut by 1 base and J by 4 bases, with 9 bases left in between. The CDR3 covers 13 residues. Germline assignment: CDR1 SGHNT and CDR2 YYREEE (reference sequence).

This chain joins TRBV19 and TRBJ1-3, with D uncertain. CDR3 size: 14 residues. Trimming took 5 bases from V and 7 from J, leaving 15 bases between them. Germline CDR1 reads LNHDA; CDR2 reads SQIVND (reference sequence). The CDR3 protein is CASSSSGYGNTIYF. In DNA, the CDR3 is TGTGCCAGTAGTTCATCGGGGTACGGGAACACCATATATTTT.

The chain combines TRBV2 with TRBJ2-7, with TRBD2 matching 11 bases. With 7 bases clipped from V and 7 bases from J, the junction kept 15 bases outside the gene matches. From germline, CDR1 is SNHLY and CDR2 FYNNEI. The CDR3 runs 16 residues. DNA of the CDR3: TGTGCCAGCATTAGACTAGCGGGAACCCTAAGCGGGGAGCAGTACTTC. Its translation: CASIRLAGTLSGEQYF.

This clone was counted between two and nine times. The rearrangement uses TRBV19 and TRBJ2-5; 10 bases fit TRBD2. Germline-derived CDR1 and CDR2 are LNHDA and SQIVND (reference sequence). V was clipped by 5 bases and J by 1 base; unmatched bases: 7. This CDR3 has 16 residues. CDR3: CASSLVWTSGQETQYF. CDR3 nucleotide sequence: TGTGCCAGTAGTCTTGTTTGGACTAGCGGCCAAGAGACCCAGTACTTC.

V usage is TRBV5-1 and J usage is TRBJ2-1; 9 nucleotides agree with TRBD2. The CDR3 has 15 amino acids. Germline CDR1 and CDR2: SGHRS and YFSETQ. V shed 2 bases, J shed 7 bases, and the junction held 7 bases outside the gene matches. The CDR3 DNA sequence: TGCGCCAGCAGCTTAAGGACTAGCGTTTCGAATGAGCAGTTCTTC. This sequence encodes CASSLRTSVSNEQFF.

V is TRBV7-2 and J is TRBJ2-7, with 8 nucleotides matching TRBD2. Germline assignment: CDR1 SGHTA and CDR2 FQGNSA. There are 14 residues in the CDR3. V trimming: 1 base; J trimming: 3 bases; junction bases outside the gene matches: 2. CDR3 sequence (DNA): TGTGCCAGCAGCTTAGGACTAGCGAACTACGAGCAGTACTTC. Residues: CASSLGLANYEQYF.